The sample holds one count of the clone carrying this T cell receptor beta chain. V lost 6 bases and J lost 3; bases outside the gene matches: 2. This CDR3 contains 13 residues. The germline gives CDR1 MNHEY, CDR2 SMNVEV (reference sequence). Study processing details: Reference gene primers were amplified, and this amplification served to estimate nucleated cell counts. Assay used: immunoSEQ multiplex PCR; TCRdb lists only in-frame clones, some missing. V and J calls and clone size follow that table, whereas D and trimming were derived from the DNA. The table has 200,000 to 300,000 clones, roughly 84% seen once. The record originates from a study of blood T cell repertoires in COVID-19. Study details: From T cells, B-cell-depleted T cells, or PBMCs came the material, which was cDNA or gDNA.

The sample was peripheral blood. This TCR derives from a man aged 40-49 years with acute or convalescent COVID-19. The rearrangement links TRBV27 to TRBJ2-7; 10 bases are shared with TRBD2. This CDR3 reads CASSPSGSYEQYF. Here the CDR3 DNA reads TGTGCCAGCAGCCCTAGCGGGAGCTACGAGCAGTACTTC.